What follows are 10 T cell receptor beta chains derived from one specimen sequenced in a study of cytomegalovirus exposure and HLA in healthy donors. The PCR had 60 Vbeta and 13 Jbeta primers. Clones were sequenced by immunoSEQ multiplex PCR, and TCRdb holds only the in-frame ones, with some missing. The profile covers roughly 80,000 clones, with around 67% appearing a single time and 6.9% taken by the ten largest. Sequencing input: PBMCs. Receptors were obtained from a woman between 45 and 65 years old in good health and CMV-seropositive.

The chain couples TRBV9 to TRBJ2-1, with 13 bases identical to TRBD2. V shed 3 bases, J shed 6 bases, and the junction held 12 bases outside the gene matches. Germline V lookup: CDR1 SGDLS, CDR2 YYNGEE. The CDR3 has 18 residues. The CDR3 spells CASSARGLGLAGRNEQFF. The DNA of the CDR3 is TGTGCCAGCAGCGCGCGCGGGCTGGGACTAGCGGGGCGCAATGAGCAGTTCTTC.

The gene calls are TRBV2 and TRBJ1-6, with 9 positions matching TRBD1. The germline V gene encodes CDR1 SNHLY and CDR2 FYNNEI. V lost 11 bases and J lost 6; bases outside the gene matches: 11. The CDR3 is 15 amino acids. CDR3 sequence reads: CAWTQGANGNSPLHF. The CDR3 coding sequence is TGTGCCTGGACACAGGGGGCTAATGGTAATTCACCCCTCCACTTT.

The chain uses TRBV29-1 and TRBJ1-6; D unclear. Germline-derived CDR1 and CDR2 are SQVTM and ANQGSEA. CDR3 length: 13 residues. Trimming removed 4 bases at V and 8 bases at J, with 12 bases between. In DNA, the CDR3 is TGCAGCGTTGCCATTAGGAGTGATTCACCCCTCCACTTT. This codes for CSVAIRSDSPLHF.

The V and J genes are TRBV19 and TRBJ1-1, with D unclear. Trimming stripped 0 bases from V and 3 bases from J, with 17 bases between. CDR1 and CDR2 from the germline V gene are LNHDA and SQIVND (reference sequence). The CDR3 extends over 17 amino acids. CDR3 region: CASSIDLPLGFDTEAFF. DNA for the CDR3: TGTGCCAGTAGTATAGATCTTCCTCTGGGCTTTGACACTGAAGCTTTCTTT.

Worth noting for this clone: The sample has other DNA sequences that encode this CDR3 too. V gene TRBV10-3 combines with J gene TRBJ2-5; TRBD2 matches 7 bases. The junction had 7 bases not matched to a gene; V was cut back by 4 bases and J by 5 bases. Germline CDR1 and CDR2: ENHRY and SYGVKD. This CDR3 is 14 amino acids long. This CDR3 reads CAISAFTSEETQYF. The CDR3 nucleotides are TGTGCCATCAGTGCGTTCACTAGCGAGGAGACCCAGTACTTC.

This chain links TRBV11-2 with TRBJ2-7, with TRBD2 identical over 8 bases. The V gene's germline CDR1 is SGHAT and CDR2 FQNNGV. This CDR3 region has 12 residues. V gave up 4 bases and J gave up 12 bases; unmatched junction bases: 8. The CDR3 spells CASSSNSGTTYV. The CDR3 coding sequence is TGTGCCAGCAGCTCGAATAGCGGGACGACGTACGTC.

This clone was recorded a few times. The CDR3 region has the DNA TGTGCCAGCAGCTCTCCGTGGGGGGAGCAGTACGTC. Encoded protein: CASSSPWGEQYV. The V and J genes are TRBV11-2 and TRBJ2-7; either TRBD1 or TRBD2 may supply D (5 bases each). The CDR3 loop spans 12 amino acids. Germline V CDR1 and CDR2: SGHAT, FQNNGV. The V end was cut by 4 bases, the J end by 7 bases, with 11 bases between.

This clone was found a few times. J is TRBJ2-1 and V is TRBV5-1; 7 bases line up with TRBD2. The V segment lost 4 bases and the J segment 8 bases; nucleotides outside the gene matches: 6. Germline CDR1 SGHRS, CDR2 YFSETQ. CDR3 length: 13 amino acids. CDR3 in amino acids: CASSPGGWDEQFF. The CDR3 DNA follows: TGCGCCAGCAGCCCGGGGGGTTGGGATGAGCAGTTCTTC. Combining the CDR3 with reference TRBV5-1 and TRBJ2-1 gives the whole variable domain KAGVTQTPRYLIKTRGQQVTLSCSPISGHRSVSWYQQTPGQGLQFLFEYFSETQRNKGNFPGRFSGRQFSNSRSEMNVSTLELGDSALYLCASSPGGWDEQFFGPGTRLTVL.

The CDR3 protein is CASSWDRGFLEAFF. CDR3 nucleotides: TGTGCCAGCAGCTGGGACAGGGGGTTTCTAGAAGCTTTCTTT. The chain joins TRBV7-9 to TRBJ1-1; 11 bases match TRBD1. V trimming: 4 bases; J trimming: 8 bases; junction bases outside the gene matches: 6. Germline loops: CDR1 SEHNR, CDR2 FQNEAQ (reference sequence). The CDR3 spans 14 residues. The whole variable domain, filled in from reference TRBV7-9 and TRBJ1-1, reads DTGVSQNPRHKITKRGQNVTFRCDPISEHNRLYWYRQTLGQGPEFLTYFQNEAQLEKSRLLSDRFSAERPKGSFSTLEIQRTEQGDSAMYLCASSWDRGFLEAFFGQGTRLTVV.

This sequence joins TRBV28 and TRBJ2-5, with a possible D match to TRBD2 (5 bases). Trimming took 4 bases from V and 4 from J, leaving 13 bases between them. The CDR3 contains 14 residues. CDR1 and CDR2 (germline): MDHEN, SYDVKM. CDR3 loop: CASSSLAVGETQYF. CDR3 DNA: TGTGCCAGCAGTTCTCTAGCCGTCGGAGAGACCCAGTACTTC.